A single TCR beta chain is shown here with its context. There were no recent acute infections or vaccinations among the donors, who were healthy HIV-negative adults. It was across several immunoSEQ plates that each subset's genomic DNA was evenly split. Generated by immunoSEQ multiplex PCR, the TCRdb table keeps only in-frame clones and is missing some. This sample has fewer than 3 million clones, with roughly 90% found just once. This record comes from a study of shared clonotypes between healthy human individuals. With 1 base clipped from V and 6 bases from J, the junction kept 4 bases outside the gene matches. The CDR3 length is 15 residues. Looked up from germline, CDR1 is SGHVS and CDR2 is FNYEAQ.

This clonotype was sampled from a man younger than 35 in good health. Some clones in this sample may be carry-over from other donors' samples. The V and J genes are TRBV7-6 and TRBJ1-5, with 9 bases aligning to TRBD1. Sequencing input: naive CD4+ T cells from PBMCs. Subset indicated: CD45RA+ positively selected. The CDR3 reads CASSLEQGAFQPQHF. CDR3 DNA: TGTGCCAGCAGCTTAGAACAGGGGGCTTTTCAGCCCCAGCATTTT.